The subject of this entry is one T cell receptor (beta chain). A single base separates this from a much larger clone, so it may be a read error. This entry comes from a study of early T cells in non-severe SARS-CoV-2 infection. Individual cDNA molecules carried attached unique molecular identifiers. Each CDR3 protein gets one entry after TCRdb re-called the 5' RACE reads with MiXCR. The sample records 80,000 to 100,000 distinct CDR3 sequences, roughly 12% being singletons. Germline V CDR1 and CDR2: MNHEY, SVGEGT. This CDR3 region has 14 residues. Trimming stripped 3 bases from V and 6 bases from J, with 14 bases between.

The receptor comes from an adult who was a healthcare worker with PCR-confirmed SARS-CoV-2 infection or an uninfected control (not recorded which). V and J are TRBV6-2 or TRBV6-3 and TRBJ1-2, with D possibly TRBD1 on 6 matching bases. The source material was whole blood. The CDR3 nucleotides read TGTGCCAGCAGTTATTGGGGGCAAGGCCATGGCTACACCTTC. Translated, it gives CASSYWGQGHGYTF.